This T cell receptor (beta chain) was obtained from a study of blood T cell repertoires in COVID-19 (dated by TCRdb to the early 2020s). In the study overall: Samples from collaborators originated in the United States, Italy and Spain and spanned both the acute and convalescent phases of COVID-19. The material from the prospective study consisted of cDNA or gDNA derived from T cells, B-cell-depleted T cells, or PBMCs. The dataset comprised deeply sampled blood TCRbeta repertoires from subjects exposed to, actively infected with, or recovered from COVID-19. A freely available public database, intended as a resource for researchers studying the immune response to SARS-CoV-2, is where the repertoires were released. Samples came from the ongoing ImmuneRACE study (first 160 participants) plus 1,254 subjects from 6 global collaborators. A de-identified subject ID, COVID-19 status, age in years and sex were almost always included in the sample metadata. HLA class I and class II types, where available, came from metadata supplied by the sample provider rather than from assay-based typing.

Whole blood was collected in K2EDTA tubes by collaborating institutions according to the institutions' own protocols. For TCRbeta analysis, collaborator samples were shipped as frozen whole blood, as isolated PBMCs, or as DNA extracted from either sample type. TCRbeta CDR3 regions were amplified from genomic DNA by means of the immunoSEQ Assay, a bias-controlled multiplex PCR. The study's own analysis went as follows. Nucleated cell counts per sample were estimated from amplification of reference gene primers within the assay. To quantify the absolute abundance of each unique TCRbeta CDR3 rearrangement, sequence reads were collapsed and filtered. For each sample, productive Simpson clonality was calculated as the square root of Simpson's diversity index over productive rearrangements. TCRdb holds this immuneACCESS table with in-frame rearrangements only. Some clones are missing; in checked studies, unresolved V genes explain under half, and the rest has no known cause. V and J calls and clone size are given by that table; D and trimming were obtained from the DNA. This sample comprises about 61,000 clones, roughly 90% of them detected only once. About 3.9% of the sample is in the top ten clones.

Notes on this clone: Its antigen target is currently unknown. No much larger clone is present one base from it, and per-base qualities are unavailable.

The paper's findings and limits, for the study overall: How much clinical and demographic metadata was included differed by source and by participant, and the metadata was provided uncurated.

The germline V gene (reference sequence) supplies CDR1 MNHEY and CDR2 SMNVEV. Including the terminal cysteine and phenylalanine, the CDR3 comprises 15 residues. Kept here is only the CDR3 DNA, which spans 45 bases and is read in frame from base 1. At the junction V is shortened by 2 bases and J by 2 bases, with 11 bases in between. Sequenced input: peripheral blood. This TCR derives from a human donor in a cohort sampled during active COVID-19. The rearranged chain carries TRBV27 and TRBJ2-3, with TRBD2 perhaps the D gene, on 5 matching bases. The DNA is TGTGCCAGCAGTTTACTCCCCGGACTCACAGATACGCAGTATTTT. The encoded protein is CASSLLPGLTDTQYF.